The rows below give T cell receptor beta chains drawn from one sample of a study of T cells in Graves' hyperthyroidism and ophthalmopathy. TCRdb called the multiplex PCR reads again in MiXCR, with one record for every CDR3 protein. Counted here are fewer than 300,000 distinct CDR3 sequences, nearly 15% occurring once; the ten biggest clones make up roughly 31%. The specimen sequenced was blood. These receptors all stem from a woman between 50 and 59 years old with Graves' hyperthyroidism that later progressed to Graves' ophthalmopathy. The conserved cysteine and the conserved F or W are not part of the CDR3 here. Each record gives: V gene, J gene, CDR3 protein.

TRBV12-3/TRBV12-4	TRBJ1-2	ASSPGPGANYGYT
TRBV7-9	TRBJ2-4	ASSSRGIFGSIDIQY
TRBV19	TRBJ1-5	ASSPRLGIPDQPQH
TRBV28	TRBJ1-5	ASRAAGARNQPQH
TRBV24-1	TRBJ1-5	ATRAGYGLPQH
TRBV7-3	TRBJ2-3	ASAGRGATDTQY
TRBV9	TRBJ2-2	ASSVEGTEPTGELF
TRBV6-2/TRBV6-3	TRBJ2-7	ARPGQGSYEQY
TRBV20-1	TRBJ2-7	SARDRSRFSYEQY
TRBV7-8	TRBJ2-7	ASSLPARVRTYEQY
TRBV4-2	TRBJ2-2	ASSSSSGSSTGELF
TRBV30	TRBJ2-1	AWRSGLGGRYNEQF
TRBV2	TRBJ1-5	ASSGPNQPQH
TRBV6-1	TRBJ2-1	ASRLQGYSYNEQF
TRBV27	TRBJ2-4	ASSFRSLAKNIQY
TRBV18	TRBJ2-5	ASSPRWAGGQEAQY
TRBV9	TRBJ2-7	ASSPGGHQGYEQY
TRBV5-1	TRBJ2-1	ASSPNQGALGNEQF
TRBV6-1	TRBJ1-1	ASTSSGQSEAF
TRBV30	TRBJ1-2	AWSTPTGGAYGGYT
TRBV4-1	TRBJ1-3	ASSRPPSGNTIY
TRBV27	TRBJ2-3	ASSLRRIGARDTQY
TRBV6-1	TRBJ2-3	ANRDTSTDTQY
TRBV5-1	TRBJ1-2	ASSLLINYGYT
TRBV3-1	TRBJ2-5	ASSPGLTRETQY
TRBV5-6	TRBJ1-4	ASRSRRTLKEKLF
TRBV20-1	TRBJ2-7	SAGIVGVLSDEQY
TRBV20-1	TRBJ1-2	SAKTGNYGYT
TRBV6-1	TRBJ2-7	ASSERQGTKDEQY
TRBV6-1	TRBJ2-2	ASTPGASGYTGELF
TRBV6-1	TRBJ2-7	ASSEKGPQTEQY
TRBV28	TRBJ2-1	ASSFLAGGANNEQF
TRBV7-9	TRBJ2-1	ASSLAGGRTYNEQF
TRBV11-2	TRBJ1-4	ASSFDRGRRATNEKLF
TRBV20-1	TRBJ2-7	SARVGEYEQY
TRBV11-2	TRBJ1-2	ASSLELSNYGYT
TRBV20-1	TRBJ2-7	SARDPRGRTPEQY
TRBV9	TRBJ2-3	ASSASGSRGTDTQY
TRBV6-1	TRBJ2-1	ASSYRAVPTYNEQF
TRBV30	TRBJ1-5	AWDKDRQPQH
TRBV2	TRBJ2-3	ASSEGGSQY
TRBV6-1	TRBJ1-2	ASWGQGVPGPGYGYT
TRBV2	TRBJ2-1	ASSVLTGRFPYNEQF
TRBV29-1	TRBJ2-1	SFAGSGALTVNEQF
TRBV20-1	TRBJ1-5	SAPDHYSNQPQH
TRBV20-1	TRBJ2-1	SASGLAGGPEGNEQF
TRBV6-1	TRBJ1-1	ASSIDRNTEAF
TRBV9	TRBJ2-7	ASSGTSEVREQY
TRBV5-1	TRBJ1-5	AGSLGGGGFQPQH
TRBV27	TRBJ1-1	ASRGGTEAF
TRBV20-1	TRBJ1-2	SAYGTGTYGYT
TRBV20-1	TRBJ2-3	SARDLLAGDTQY